These 7 T cell receptor beta chains share one sample of origin, sequenced in a study of immune evolution from preneoplasia to lung adenocarcinoma. Using immunoSEQ multiplex PCR, the repertoire was profiled, and TCRdb retains in-frame clones only, with some absent. The table lists some 5,200 clones, 80% of them singletons. The specimen was FFPE normal lung tissue adjacent to the tumor. All receptors derive from a person aged 45 to 69 with lung adenocarcinoma.

V usage is TRBV7-9 and J usage is TRBJ2-7; no clear D gene. V lost 2 bases and J lost 2, with 19 bases in between. The CDR3 has 17 residues. Per the germline V gene, CDR1 is SEHNR and CDR2 is FQNEAQ (reference sequence). Here the CDR3 DNA reads TGTGCCAGCAGCTTAAGTCTCTACGAGGCTGTTCCCTACGAGCAGTACTTC. It translates to CASSLSLYEAVPYEQYF. Using reference TRBV7-9 and TRBJ2-7 for the parts outside the CDR3, the full variable domain is DTGVSQNPRHKITKRGQNVTFRCDPISEHNRLYWYRQTLGQGPEFLTYFQNEAQLEKSRLLSDRFSAERPKGSFSTLEIQRTEQGDSAMYLCASSLSLYEAVPYEQYFGPGTRLTVT.

The gene calls are TRBV9 and TRBJ2-1; D may match TRBD1 or TRBD2 (5 bases each). CDR1 and CDR2 from the germline V gene are SGDLS and YYNGEE. Trimming took 0 bases from V and 2 from J, leaving 12 bases between them. This CDR3 has 16 amino acids. The CDR3 sequence: CASSVGGGPPYNEQFF. DNA for the CDR3: TGTGCCAGCAGCGTAGGGGGCGGGCCCCCCTACAATGAGCAGTTCTTC.

This chain joins TRBV6-1 and TRBJ2-7, with a possible D match to TRBD1 (5 bases). The V gene lost 1 base and the J gene lost 5 bases, with 15 bases spanning the gap. The CDR3 has 15 residues. Germline assignment: CDR1 MNHNS and CDR2 SASEGT. The CDR3 reads CASSEVNAGINEQYF. CDR3 DNA: TGTGCCAGCAGTGAAGTTAACGCAGGGATCAACGAGCAGTACTTC.

The chain uses TRBV5-6 and TRBJ2-7, with 8 bases matching TRBD2. V gave up 3 bases and J gave up 3 bases; unmatched junction bases: 8. The CDR3 sequence is 15 residues long. Looked up from germline, CDR1 is SGHDT and CDR2 is YYEEEE. The CDR3 reads CASSWRMAGGYEQYF. Written as DNA, the CDR3 is TGTGCCAGCAGCTGGCGAATGGCGGGAGGCTACGAGCAGTACTTC. Full variable domain (remainder filled in from reference TRBV5-6 and TRBJ2-7): DAGVTQSPTHLIKTRGQQVTLRCSPKSGHDTVSWYQQALGQGPQFIFQYYEEEERQRGNFPDRFSGHQFPNYSSELNVNALLLGDSALYLCASSWRMAGGYEQYFGPGTRLTVT.

The chain carries TRBV4-1 and TRBJ2-7; D gene unclear. The germline gives CDR1 MGHRA, CDR2 YSYEKL. This CDR3 spans 16 amino acids. V was pared by 0 bases and J by 8 bases, with 20 bases between. CDR3 loop: CASSQDHQRNSLKQYF. DNA of the CDR3: TGCGCCAGCAGCCAAGATCATCAAAGGAACAGCCTCAAGCAGTACTTC.

This clone was seen a handful of times. This CDR3 reads CASSLNGQHTEAFF. The CDR3 coding sequence is TGTGCCAGCAGCTTAAACGGACAGCACACTGAAGCTTTCTTT. The chain has TRBV7-3 and TRBJ1-1, with a tentative D call TRBD1 (6 bases). V lost 1 base and J 3 bases, leaving 9 bases between the germline ends. Germline values: CDR1 SGHTA, CDR2 FQGTGA. This CDR3 is built from 14 residues. Variable domain in full (rest from reference TRBV7-3 and TRBJ1-1): GAGVSQTPSNKVTEKGKYVELRCDPISGHTALYWYRQSLGQGPEFLIYFQGTGAADDSGLPNDRFFAVRPEGSVSTLKIQRTERGDSAVYLCASSLNGQHTEAFFGQGTRLTVV.

This clone was observed a handful of times. CDR3 in amino acids: CANPPNRDIPYEQYF. The CDR3 DNA sequence: TGTGCCAACCCCCCCAACCGGGACATTCCTTACGAGCAGTACTTC. V and J are TRBV2 and TRBJ2-7; D is possibly TRBD1 (6 bases). The CDR3 sequence is 15 residues long. Trimming shortened V by 10 bases and J by 4 bases, and 23 bases separated the two germline ends. Germline CDR1 and CDR2: SNHLY and FYNNEI.